Presented here are 26 T cell receptor beta chains from one specimen sequenced in a study of post-analysis software for immune sequencing data. Study-wide results and caveats: In patients, 4 to 6 TRBV segments were more frequent than in controls, with TRBV5-6, TRBV5-1 and TRBV20-1 among them.

Sequencing libraries made from TCR beta cDNA carried unique molecular identifiers. MiXCR was run by TCRdb on the PCR reads, yielding one entry per CDR3 protein. The sample carries roughly 700,000 distinct CDR3 sequences, around 27% recorded once. Their specific antigens are unknown. The sample taken for sequencing was blood. These receptors were taken from a girl between 10 and 17 years old with multiple sclerosis.

This chain connects TRBV27 to TRBJ2-5, with 10 bases aligning to TRBD2. The DNA end lines up better with TRBJ2-7; the J call may be wrong. In germline, CDR1 is MNHEY, CDR2 SMNVEV (reference sequence). CDR3 length: 16 residues. This chain's CDR3 is CASSRLLAGPTAEQYF. DNA of the CDR3: TGTGCCAGCAGTCGACTACTAGCGGGACCAACGGCCGAGCAGTACTTC.

At least ten counts were recorded for this clonotype. J is TRBJ2-5 and V is TRBV20-1; a weak D match, TRBD1 (6 bases). The CDR3 has 13 amino acids. Trimming left V 7 bases short and J 5 bases short, with 17 bases between. CDR1 and CDR2 (germline): DFQATT, SNEGSKA (reference sequence). The CDR3 is CSVRPADRETQYF. The CDR3 bases are TGCAGTGTCAGACCAGCCGACAGGGAGACCCAGTACTTC.

This clonotype was detected ten times or more. V usage is TRBV6-1 and J usage is TRBJ2-7, with 7 bases lining up with TRBD1. Germline values: CDR1 MNHNS, CDR2 SASEGT. This CDR3 has 13 amino acids. V lost 6 bases to trimming and J lost 0 bases; unmatched junction nucleotides: 2. As DNA, the CDR3 is TGTGCCAGCAGGAGGGACAGCTCCTACGAGCAGTACTTC. Translating it yields CASRRDSSYEQYF.

J is TRBJ2-7 and V is TRBV10-3; D perhaps matches TRBD2 (7 bases). The CDR3 loop spans 15 amino acids. Germline V gene data show CDR1 as ENHRY and CDR2 as SYGVKD. V lost 0 bases to trimming and J lost 3 bases, with 12 bases between them. The DNA of the CDR3 is TGTGCCATCAGTGAGTCGGGGGGGCGGTTCTACGAGCAGTACTTC. This gives the protein CAISESGGRFYEQYF.

The V call is TRBV29-1, the J call TRBJ2-2, with D tentatively TRBD2 (5 bases). Germline V gene sequence: CDR1 SQVTM, CDR2 ANQGSEA. V shed 3 bases and J shed 6 bases, with 8 bases lying between them. The CDR3 contains 12 residues. The CDR3 DNA reads TGCAGCGTTGATTCGGGGTCCGGGGAGCTGTTTTTT. Encoded protein: CSVDSGSGELFF.

At least ten counts were recorded for this clonotype. The CDR3 here is CASSLEGGDNSPLHF. CDR3 bases: TGCGCCAGCAGCTTGGAAGGGGGGGATAATTCACCCCTCCACTTT. V gene TRBV5-1 combines with J gene TRBJ1-6, with a weak D call TRBD1 (6 bases). Looked up from germline, CDR1 is SGHRS and CDR2 is YFSETQ. V was pared by 0 bases and J by 5 bases, with 9 bases between. The CDR3 length is 15 residues.

The chain recombines TRBV7-9 with TRBJ2-7, with no clear D. The CDR3 has 13 amino acids. Per the germline V gene, CDR1 is SEHNR and CDR2 is FQNEAQ (reference sequence). V lost 5 bases, J lost 0 bases, and 8 bases lay in between. CDR3 sequence (DNA): TGTGCCAGCAGCGGAGAGTCCTCCTACGAGCAGTACTTC. Protein product: CASSGESSYEQYF.

This clonotype came up a few times. V gene TRBV9 combines with J gene TRBJ1-3, with TRBD1 as a possible D gene (5 bases). This CDR3 contains 17 residues. Deletions cut 3 bases from V and 3 bases from J, with 19 bases between. Germline V gives CDR1 SGDLS, CDR2 YYNGEE. For the CDR3, the DNA is TGTGCCAGCAGCGGCCAGGGAGGTCCGGATAATGGAAACACCATATATTTT. Protein product: CASSGQGGPDNGNTIYF.

The CDR3: CASSPSEVRVYEQYF. The CDR3 DNA reads as TGTGCCAGCAGCCCCTCCGAGGTCAGGGTCTACGAGCAGTACTTC. V gene TRBV7-8 combines with J gene TRBJ2-7, with D perhaps TRBD1 (5 bases). Germline lookup yields CDR1 SGHVS and CDR2 FQNEAQ. The CDR3 totals 15 residues. Trimming took off 5 bases at V and 3 bases at J, with 17 bases between the two ends.

The chain has TRBV28 and TRBJ2-3, with TRBD2 identical over 8 bases. Trimming at V came to 6 bases and at J to 6 bases, leaving 8 bases not matched to a gene. CDR3 length equals 14 residues. Germline V gene lookup returns CDR1 MDHEN and CDR2 SYDVKM. The CDR3 protein is CASRWAGGRDTQYF. CDR3 nucleotides: TGTGCCAGCAGATGGGCGGGGGGTAGGGATACGCAGTATTTT.

A few counts support this clonotype. The chain is built from TRBV20-1 and TRBJ1-1; D gene unclear. The CDR3 covers 13 residues. Trimming left V 4 bases short and J 1 base short, with 10 bases between. The germline gives CDR1 DFQATT, CDR2 SNEGSKA (reference sequence). The CDR3 sequence is CSATMNRNTEAFF. As DNA, the CDR3 is TGCAGTGCTACTATGAACAGGAACACTGAAGCTTTCTTT.

The V gene is TRBV29-1, the J gene TRBJ2-6, with 7 bases lining up with TRBD2. With 6 bases clipped from V and 2 bases from J, the junction kept 10 bases outside the gene matches. This CDR3 comprises 16 residues. The V gene's germline CDR1 is SQVTM and CDR2 ANQGSEA. The CDR3 is CSVRGGWTPGANVLTF. The CDR3 DNA reads TGCAGCGTCCGGGGAGGGTGGACGCCTGGGGCCAACGTCCTGACTTTC.

The V call is TRBV28, the J call TRBJ2-1; TRBD1 agrees at 7 bases. The end of the DNA aligns better with TRBJ2-7, so the J call may be wrong. The germline CDR1 and CDR2 sequences are MDHEN and SYDVKM. The CDR3 covers 15 residues. CDR3: CASSVGTASYNEQYF. CDR3 in DNA: TGTGCCAGCAGTGTTGGGACAGCCTCATACAATGAGCAGTACTTC.

This clonotype occurred a few times. The gene calls are TRBV9 and TRBJ2-1, with TRBD2 matching 12 bases. Germline-derived CDR1 and CDR2 are SGDLS and YYNGEE. The CDR3 spans 15 residues. V lost 0 bases, J lost 15 bases, and 10 bases stayed unmatched. This CDR3 reads CASSVGTSGKGGRFF. The CDR3 DNA reads as TGTGCCAGCAGCGTAGGGACTAGCGGGAAGGGCGGTCGGTTCTTC.

This chain joins TRBV7-2 and TRBJ2-3; D possibly corresponds to TRBD2 (7 bases). CDR1 SGHTA and CDR2 FQGNSA come from the germline V gene. Trimming took off 5 bases at V and 5 bases at J, with 26 bases between the two ends. This CDR3 has 18 residues. The CDR3, as DNA: TGTGCCAGCAGCCCCTCTCTGGGGGGGCTTCTCTGGATAGATACGCAGTATTTT. Amino acid sequence: CASSPSLGGLLWIDTQYF. The variable domain in full, completed from reference TRBV7-2 and TRBJ2-3, reads GAGVSQSPSNKVTEKGKDVELRCDPISGHTALYWYRQSLGQGLEFLIYFQGNSAPDKSGLPSDRFSAERTGGSVSTLTIQRTQQEDSAVYLCASSPSLGGLLWIDTQYFGPGTRLTVL.

This chain links TRBV19 with TRBJ1-2; a weak D match, TRBD1 (5 bases). V was clipped by 11 bases and J by 5 bases, with 18 bases between them. This CDR3 comprises 13 residues. The germline V gene has CDR1 LNHDA and CDR2 SQIVND (reference sequence). The CDR3 here is CAANRQSLYGYTF. The CDR3 bases are TGTGCCGCCAACAGGCAATCCCTGTATGGCTACACCTTC.

V is TRBV15 and J is TRBJ2-5, with D tentatively TRBD1 (6 bases). The CDR3 covers 14 residues. CDR1 is LNHNV and CDR2 is YYDKDF in the germline V gene (reference sequence). The germline V and J ends were trimmed by 5 bases and 4 bases, with 14 bases remaining between them. CDR3 coding DNA: TGTGCCACCAGCCCGCCAGGGGAACGAGAGACCCAGTACTTC. Translating gives CATSPPGERETQYF.

This clonotype was picked up a small number of times. This chain joins TRBV29-1 and TRBJ2-1; no reliable D call. V was cut by 6 bases and J by 6 bases, with 15 bases left in between. The CDR3 sequence is 13 residues long. Germline assignment: CDR1 SQVTM and CDR2 ANQGSEA. The CDR3 bases are TGCAGCGTCCCCCAGGTCGGTCTCAATGAGCAGTTCTTC. This codes for CSVPQVGLNEQFF.

The J gene is TRBJ2-5, the V gene TRBV6-6, with D hard to call. The V end was cut by 2 bases, the J end by 1 base, with 2 bases between. The CDR3 has 12 residues. In germline, CDR1 is MNHNY, CDR2 SVGAGI (reference sequence). The CDR3 region is CASSYVQETQYF. As DNA, the CDR3 is TGTGCCAGCAGTTACGTCCAAGAGACCCAGTACTTC.

This clonotype was found a few times. CDR3 region: CASSLAGTGGLNGYTF. The CDR3, as DNA: TGTGCCAGCAGTTTAGCGGGGACAGGGGGCCTTAATGGCTACACCTTC. V usage is TRBV27 and J usage is TRBJ1-2; 12 bases line up with TRBD1. Per the germline V gene, CDR1 is MNHEY and CDR2 is SMNVEV (reference sequence). The CDR3 spans 16 residues. Germline trimming cut 2 bases from V and 6 bases from J; bases unmatched to any gene: 7.

The chain carries TRBV28 and TRBJ1-1, with D hard to call. Trimming took off 6 bases at V and 7 bases at J, with 9 bases between the two ends. The CDR3 runs 11 residues. Germline CDR1 reads MDHEN; CDR2 reads SYDVKM. The DNA for the CDR3 is TGTGCCAGCAGGTCCGACCGTGAAGCTTTCTTT. This codes for CASRSDREAFF.

The table lists this clonotype with many counts. This chain joins TRBV12-3 or TRBV12-4 and TRBJ2-5; no definite D call. V was clipped by 8 bases and J by 0 bases, with 13 bases between them. This CDR3 region has 14 residues. The CDR3 nucleotides read TGTGCCAGCGCGACCGAACGGTACCAAGAGACCCAGTACTTC. Amino acid sequence: CASATERYQETQYF.

Details on this clonotype: A read error may produce the germline difference seen at one junction end. The CDR3 DNA follows: TGTGCCATCAGTGAGGGCCAGGGGAGAGCTAACCATGGCTACACCTTC. It encodes CAISEGQGRANHGYTF. The chain is built from TRBV10-3 and TRBJ1-2; D is possibly TRBD1 (6 bases). The CDR3 is 16 amino acids. Germline CDR1 reads ENHRY; CDR2 reads SYGVKD.

This clonotype turned up a few times. This chain uses TRBV7-8 with TRBJ2-1, with 7 nucleotides matching TRBD2. The CDR3 runs to 11 residues. Trimming took 8 bases from V and 7 from J; bases not matched to a gene: 2. Germline assignment: CDR1 SGHVS and CDR2 FQNEAQ. In nucleotides, the CDR3 is TGTGCCAGCCGGGGGGTGAATGAGCAGTTCTTC. This codes for CASRGVNEQFF.

The rearrangement links TRBV9 to TRBJ1-1; 7 bases agree with TRBD1. J lost 4 bases, V lost 4 bases, and 7 bases had no gene match. Germline CDR1 and CDR2: SGDLS and YYNGEE. The CDR3 covers 14 residues. The DNA of the CDR3 is TGTGCCAGCAGCCCAGAACAGGGGACCACTGAAGCTTTCTTT. As protein: CASSPEQGTTEAFF.

On this clonotype itself: The junction departs from the called germline gene at one end, perhaps through a read error. The chain uses TRBV7-9 and TRBJ2-2; 7 nucleotides align to TRBD2. Looked up from germline, CDR1 is SEHNR and CDR2 is FQNEAQ (reference sequence). The CDR3 is 16 residues long. The CDR3 coding sequence is TGTGCCAGCCCAAAGGGAGGGGCGCCGAACACCGGGCAGCTGTTTTTT. Amino acid sequence: CASPKGGAPNTGQLFF.